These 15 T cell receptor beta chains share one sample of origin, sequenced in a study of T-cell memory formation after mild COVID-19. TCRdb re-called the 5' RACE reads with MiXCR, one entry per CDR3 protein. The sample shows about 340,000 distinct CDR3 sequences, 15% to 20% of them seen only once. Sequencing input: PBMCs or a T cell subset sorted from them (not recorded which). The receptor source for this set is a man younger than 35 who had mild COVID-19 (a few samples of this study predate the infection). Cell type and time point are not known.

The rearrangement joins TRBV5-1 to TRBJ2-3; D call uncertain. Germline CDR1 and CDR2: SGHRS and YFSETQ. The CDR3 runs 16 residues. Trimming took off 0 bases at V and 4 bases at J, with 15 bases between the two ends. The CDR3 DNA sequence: TGCGCCAGCAGCTTGGAACAACCTGTCCCCCCAGATACGCAGTATTTT. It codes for CASSLEQPVPPDTQYF.

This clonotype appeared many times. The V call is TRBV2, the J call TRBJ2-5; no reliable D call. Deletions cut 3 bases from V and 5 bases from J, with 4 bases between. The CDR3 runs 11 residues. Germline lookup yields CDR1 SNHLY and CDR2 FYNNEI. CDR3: CASSEWETQYF. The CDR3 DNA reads TGTGCCAGCAGTGAGTGGGAGACCCAGTACTTC.

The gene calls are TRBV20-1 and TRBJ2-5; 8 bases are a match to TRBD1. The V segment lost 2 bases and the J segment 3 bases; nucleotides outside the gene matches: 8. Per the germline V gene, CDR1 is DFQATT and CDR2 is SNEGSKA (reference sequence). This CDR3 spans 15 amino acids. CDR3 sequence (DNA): TGCAGTGCTAGATTTGGGGCAGGGGGCGAAGAGACCCAGTACTTC. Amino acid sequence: CSARFGAGGEETQYF.

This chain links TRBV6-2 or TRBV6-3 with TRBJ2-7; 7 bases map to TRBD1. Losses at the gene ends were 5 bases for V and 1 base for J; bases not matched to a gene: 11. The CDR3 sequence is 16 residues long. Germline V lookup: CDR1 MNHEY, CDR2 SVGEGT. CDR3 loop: CASSPLVGTESYEQYF. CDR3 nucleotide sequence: TGTGCCAGCAGTCCACTGGTCGGGACAGAGTCCTACGAGCAGTACTTC.

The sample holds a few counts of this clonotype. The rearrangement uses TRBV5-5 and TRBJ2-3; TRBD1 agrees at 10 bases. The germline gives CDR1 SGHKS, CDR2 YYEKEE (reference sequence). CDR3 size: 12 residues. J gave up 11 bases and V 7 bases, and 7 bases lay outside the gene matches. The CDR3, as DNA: TGTGCCAGCGGACAGGGGGGACATGTGCAGTATTTT. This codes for CASGQGGHVQYF.

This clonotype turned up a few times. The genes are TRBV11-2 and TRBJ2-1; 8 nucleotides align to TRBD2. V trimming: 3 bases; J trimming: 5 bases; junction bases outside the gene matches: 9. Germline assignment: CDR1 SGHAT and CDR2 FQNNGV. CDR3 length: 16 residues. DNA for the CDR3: TGTGCCAGCAGCTTCCGTCCCGGGACTAGGGACAATGAGCAGTTCTTC. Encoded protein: CASSFRPGTRDNEQFF.

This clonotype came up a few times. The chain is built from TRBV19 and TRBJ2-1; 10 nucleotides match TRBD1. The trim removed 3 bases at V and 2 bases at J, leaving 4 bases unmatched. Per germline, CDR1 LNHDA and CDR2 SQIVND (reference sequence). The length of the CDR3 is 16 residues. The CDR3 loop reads CASSMTGTGAYNEQFF. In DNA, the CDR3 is TGTGCCAGTAGTATGACCGGGACAGGGGCCTACAATGAGCAGTTCTTC. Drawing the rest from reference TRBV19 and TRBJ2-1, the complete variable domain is DGGITQSPKYLFRKEGQNVTLSCEQNLNHDAMYWYRQDPGQGLRLIYYSQIVNDFQKGDIAEGYSVSREKKESFPLTVTSAQKNPTAFYLCASSMTGTGAYNEQFFGPGTRLTVL.

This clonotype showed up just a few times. The CDR3 region has the DNA TGTGCCAGCAGCCTCCAAGCGGGGGGCCCCGGGAGTGCGCAGTATTTT. It is translated as CASSLQAGGPGSAQYF. V is TRBV11-3 and J is TRBJ2-3; 9 bases align to TRBD2. V shed 5 bases and J 10 bases; nucleotides not matched to a gene: 16. The CDR3 loop spans 16 amino acids. Germline CDR1 and CDR2: SGHNT and YENEEA.

In DNA form, the CDR3 reads TGCGCCAGCACCCCGGGGAGGAACACTGAAGCTTTCTTT. Its translation: CASTPGRNTEAFF. The chain recombines TRBV5-1 with TRBJ1-1; D unresolved. V lost 6 bases, J lost 1 base, and 10 bases lay in between. There are 13 residues in the CDR3. Germline V CDR1 and CDR2: SGHRS, YFSETQ.

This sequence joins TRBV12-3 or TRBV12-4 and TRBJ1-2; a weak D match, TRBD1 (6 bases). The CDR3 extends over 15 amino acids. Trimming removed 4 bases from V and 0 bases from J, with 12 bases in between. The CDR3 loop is CASSSRGAANYGYTF. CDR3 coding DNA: TGTGCCAGCAGTTCCAGGGGAGCAGCTAACTATGGCTACACCTTC.

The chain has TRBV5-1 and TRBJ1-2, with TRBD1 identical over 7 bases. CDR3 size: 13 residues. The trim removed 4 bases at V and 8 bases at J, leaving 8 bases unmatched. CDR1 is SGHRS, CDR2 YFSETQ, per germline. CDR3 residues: CASSRDSVEGYTF. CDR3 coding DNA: TGCGCCAGCAGCAGGGACAGCGTGGAGGGCTACACCTTC.

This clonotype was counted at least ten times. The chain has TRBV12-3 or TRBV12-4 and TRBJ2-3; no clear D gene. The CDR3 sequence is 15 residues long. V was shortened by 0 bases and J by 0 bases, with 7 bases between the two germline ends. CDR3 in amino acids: CASSLARASTDTQYF. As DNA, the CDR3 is TGTGCCAGCAGTTTAGCACGGGCTAGCACAGATACGCAGTATTTT.

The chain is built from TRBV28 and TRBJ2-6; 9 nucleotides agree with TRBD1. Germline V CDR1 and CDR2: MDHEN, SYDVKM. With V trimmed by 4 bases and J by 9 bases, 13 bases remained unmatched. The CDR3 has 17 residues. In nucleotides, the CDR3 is TGTGCCAGCAGTTCATGGGACAGGGAGAAATTAGTCAACGTCCTGACTTTC. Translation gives CASSSWDREKLVNVLTF.

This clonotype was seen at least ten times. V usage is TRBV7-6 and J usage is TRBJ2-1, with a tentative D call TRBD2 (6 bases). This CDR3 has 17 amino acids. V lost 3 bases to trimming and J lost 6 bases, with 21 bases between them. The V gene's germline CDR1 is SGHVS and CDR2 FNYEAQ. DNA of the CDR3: TGTGCCAGCAGCTTCCTCTCTGGGGCTAGCGCGAGCAATGAGCAGTTCTTC. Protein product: CASSFLSGASASNEQFF.

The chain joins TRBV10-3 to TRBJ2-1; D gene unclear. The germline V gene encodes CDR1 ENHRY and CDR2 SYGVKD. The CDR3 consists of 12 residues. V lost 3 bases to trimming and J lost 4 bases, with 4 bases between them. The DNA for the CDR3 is TGTGCCATCAGTGATAGTTACAATGAGCAGTTCTTC. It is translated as CAISDSYNEQFF.